The 17 T cell receptor beta chains below come from one sample, sequenced in a study of CD4 and CD8 cells across lung adenocarcinoma regions. TCRdb re-analysed the PCR reads in MiXCR, keeping a single row per CDR3 protein. The sample lists about 25,000 distinct CDR3 sequences, around half occurring once. What was sequenced was CD8+ T cells from the center of a lung tumor. The source of these receptors is a male donor with lung adenocarcinoma. The CD4 and CD8 labels of this study may be unreliable.

The V gene is TRBV10-1, the J gene TRBJ2-3; 8 bases fit TRBD2. The assigned J gene may be wrong: the sequence end matches TRBJ2-7 better. The CDR3 runs to 18 residues. In germline, CDR1 is WNHNN, CDR2 SYGVQD (reference sequence). The CDR3 sequence: CASSSAGAGGRAPETQYF. The CDR3 DNA reads as TGCGCCAGCAGTTCAGCGGGGGCCGGGGGCCGTGCCCCAGAGACGCAGTACTTC.

This clonotype was detected only a few times. One end of the junction fails to match germline, which may point to a read error. The CDR3 sequence is CGSSDQETQYF. For the CDR3, the DNA is TGTGGGAGCAGTGACCAAGAGACCCAGTATTTC. This chain links TRBV27 with TRBJ2-5; D not resolved. The CDR3 is 11 amino acids. Germline values: CDR1 MNHEY, CDR2 SMNVEV (reference sequence).

A note on this clonotype: The junction and the germline gene differ at one end; a read error may be behind it. V is TRBV6-1 and J is TRBJ2-1; tentative D call: TRBD2 (5 bases). CDR3 size: 16 residues. Germline V CDR1 and CDR2: MNHNS, SASEGT. Here the CDR3 reads CASRETWTVRTNKQYF. The DNA for the CDR3 is TGTGCCAGCAGGGAAACGTGGACTGTGAGGACCAATAAGCAGTACTTT.

Many counts were recorded for this clonotype. This rearrangement joins TRBV6-1 to TRBJ2-3; D unresolved. From germline, CDR1 is MNHNS and CDR2 SASEGT. Trimming stripped 6 bases from V and 2 bases from J, with 18 bases between. The CDR3 runs 16 residues. As DNA, the CDR3 is TGTGCCAGCAGCCCATCCCCCGACGGAACCACAGATACGCAGTATTTT. Translating it yields CASSPSPDGTTDTQYF.

The V call is TRBV27, the J call TRBJ2-3, with D possibly matching TRBD2 (6 bases). The J call could be wrong; TRBJ2-4 is a better fit for the DNA end. CDR1 MNHEY and CDR2 SMNVEV come from the germline V gene (reference sequence). The CDR3 extends over 15 amino acids. The CDR3 sequence: CAASPGGADQETQYF. The CDR3 DNA reads TGTGCTGCCAGCCCCGGGGGTGCGGACCAAGAGACTCAGTACTTC.

This clonotype was seen only a few times. V and J are TRBV15 and TRBJ2-5; D is tentatively TRBD1 or TRBD2 (5 bases each). Matching the DNA end better, TRBJ2-7 makes the J call doubtful. This CDR3 comprises 13 residues. Looked up from germline, CDR1 is LNHNV and CDR2 is YYDKDF (reference sequence). CDR3 nucleotide sequence: TGTGCCACCAGCAGAGATGGGACGAGCGAGCAGTACTTC. It codes for CATSRDGTSEQYF.

As regards this clonotype: One end of the junction fails to match germline, which may point to a read error. The chain has TRBV4-1 and TRBJ2-3, with 8 bases lining up with TRBD2. Germline CDR1 and CDR2: MGHRA and YSYEKL. The CDR3 runs to 17 residues. The CDR3 DNA sequence: TGCGCCAGGAGCCAAGTTACGGCGCGGGGGGCCAAAGATACGCAGTATTTC. Amino acid sequence: CARSQVTARGAKDTQYF.

V is TRBV27 and J is TRBJ2-5; the D is unclear. The last part of the DNA fits TRBJ2-7 better; the J call may be wrong. The CDR3 extends over 14 amino acids. Germline V lookup: CDR1 MNHEY, CDR2 SMNVEV (reference sequence). The CDR3 spells CASSRARSGYEQYF. The CDR3 coding sequence is TGTGCCAGTAGCCGGGCGCGTTCGGGCTACGAGCAGTACTTC.

A few counts support this clonotype. V usage is TRBV11-3 and J usage is TRBJ2-1, with 10 bases matching TRBD2. This CDR3 has 16 residues. CDR1 and CDR2 from the germline V gene are SGHNT and YENEEA. With V trimmed by 2 bases and J by 6 bases, 7 bases remained unmatched. The CDR3 spells CASSLYGAGGVNEQFF. The CDR3 DNA sequence: TGTGCCAGCAGCTTATATGGAGCGGGAGGGGTCAATGAGCAGTTCTTC.

This clonotype is judged medium-sized. The V gene is TRBV6-6, the J gene TRBJ2-5; 11 bases line up with TRBD1. Germline lookup yields CDR1 MNHNY and CDR2 SVGAGI (reference sequence). V was pared by 8 bases and J by 5 bases, with 1 base of the junction left unmatched. The CDR3 covers 12 residues. CDR3 nucleotides: TGTGCCAGCGGGACAGGGGGGGAGACCCAGTACTTC. It yields the protein CASGTGGETQYF.

As regards this clonotype: A much more abundant neighbour one base away suggests this may be a read error. The V call is TRBV10-2, the J call TRBJ2-1; D perhaps matches TRBD2 (6 bases). The V end was cut by 2 bases, the J end by 10 bases, with 9 bases between. Germline assignment: CDR1 WSHSY and CDR2 SAAADI. CDR3 size: 12 residues. For the CDR3, the DNA is TGCGCCAGCAGTGAGGGGGGGAGAGAGCAGTTCTTC. It yields the protein CASSEGGREQFF.

With regard to this clonotype: Germline is not matched at one junction end, which may reflect a read error. V usage is TRBV6-1 and J usage is TRBJ2-1, with D maybe TRBD2 (5 bases). CDR1 is MNHNS, CDR2 SASEGT, per germline. The CDR3 has 14 residues. The CDR3 here is CASGPSSNYNEQSF. CDR3 nucleotides: TGTGCCAGCGGCCCCTCTAGCAACTACAATGAGCAGTCCTTC.

The chain couples TRBV20-1 to TRBJ1-5, with 10 bases fitting TRBD1. Germline loops: CDR1 DFQATT, CDR2 SNEGSKA (reference sequence). With V trimmed by 0 bases and J by 1 base, 3 bases remained unmatched. The CDR3 has 16 residues. The CDR3 reads CSARDSDRGSNQPQHF. As DNA, the CDR3 is TGCAGTGCTAGAGATTCGGACAGGGGGAGCAATCAGCCCCAGCATTTT.

This clonotype was observed many times. The chain employs TRBV6-1 and TRBJ1-1, with D hard to call. V was pared by 5 bases and J by 1 base, with 8 bases between. The CDR3 consists of 13 residues. CDR1 and CDR2 from the germline V gene are MNHNS and SASEGT. For the CDR3, the DNA is TGTGCCAGCAGTCTAAATTCGAACACTGAAGCTTTCTTT. Protein sequence: CASSLNSNTEAFF.

In its sample, this clonotype was seen once. A junction boundary mismatches the germline segment, possibly from a read error. V usage is TRBV6-1 and J usage is TRBJ2-5, with D hard to call. Germline V CDR1 and CDR2: MNHNS, SASEGT. The CDR3 contains 13 residues. CDR3 sequence: CASSERKVDEQFF. The CDR3 coding sequence is TGTGCCAGCAGTGAAAGGAAGGTCGATGAGCAGTTCTTT.

This clonotype was seen a handful of times. The V gene is TRBV27, the J gene TRBJ2-1, with D possibly matching TRBD1 (7 bases). The J call may be incorrect, as the DNA end agrees better with TRBJ2-5. Germline lookup yields CDR1 MNHEY and CDR2 SMNVEV (reference sequence). The CDR3 contains 15 residues. The CDR3 spells CAGGQGGGGTDTQYF. In DNA, the CDR3 is TGTGCCGGGGGCCAGGGGGGCGGAGGGACAGATACCCAGTACTTC.

The V gene is TRBV9, the J gene TRBJ2-5; 7 positions match TRBD1. This CDR3 is built from 13 residues. V shed 4 bases and J 4 bases; nucleotides not matched to a gene: 4. The germline CDR1 and CDR2 sequences are SGDLS and YYNGEE. CDR3 loop: CASSQGEGETQYF. Written as DNA, the CDR3 is TGTGCCAGCAGCCAGGGGGAAGGAGAGACCCAGTACTTC.